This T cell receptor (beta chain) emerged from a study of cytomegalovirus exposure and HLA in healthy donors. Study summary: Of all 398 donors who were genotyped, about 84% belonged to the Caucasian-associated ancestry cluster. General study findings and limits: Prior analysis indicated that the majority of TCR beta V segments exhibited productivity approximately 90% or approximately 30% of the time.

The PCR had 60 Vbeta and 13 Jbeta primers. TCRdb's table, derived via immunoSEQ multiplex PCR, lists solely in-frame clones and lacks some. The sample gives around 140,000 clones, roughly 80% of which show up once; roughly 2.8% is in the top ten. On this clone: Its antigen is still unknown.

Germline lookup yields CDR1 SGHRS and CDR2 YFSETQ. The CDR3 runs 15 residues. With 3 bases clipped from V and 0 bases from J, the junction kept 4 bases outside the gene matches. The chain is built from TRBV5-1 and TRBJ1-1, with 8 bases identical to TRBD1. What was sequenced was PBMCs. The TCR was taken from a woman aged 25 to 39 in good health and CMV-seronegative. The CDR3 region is CASSWGQEMNTEAFF. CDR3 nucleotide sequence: TGCGCCAGCAGCTGGGGACAGGAGATGAACACTGAAGCTTTCTTT.